Detailed here is one TCR beta chain. Antigen unknown. Looked up from germline, CDR1 is SGDLS and CDR2 is YYNGEE. V shed 4 bases and J 5 bases; nucleotides not matched to a gene: 11. This CDR3 comprises 15 residues. These data belong to a study of T cell responses to AZD1222 COVID-19 vaccine. Study-wide results and limits: Donors were chiefly white British, with a greater number of females, and clonal diversity was perhaps underestimated. Targeting of unmutated variant regions was reportedly seen in nearly half of spike-specific TCRs. Two AZD1222 doses significantly raised spike-specific TCR breadth and depth over controls. Every sample of the repertoires postdated the peak T cell response.

This table comes from immunoSEQ multiplex PCR, and its TCRdb copy is limited to in-frame clones, with some not included. The sample lists about 140,000 clones, approximately 86% occurring once. This TCR was recovered from an adult who received the MenACWY meningococcal vaccine as a control. The chain combines TRBV9 with TRBJ1-2, with 7 bases fitting TRBD1. Sequenced here: peripheral blood, sampled 28 days after the second dose of the MenACWY control vaccine. In DNA, the CDR3 is TGTGCCAGCAGCTCAGGACAGGCCGTCGGATATGGCTACACCTTC. Protein sequence: CASSSGQAVGYGYTF.